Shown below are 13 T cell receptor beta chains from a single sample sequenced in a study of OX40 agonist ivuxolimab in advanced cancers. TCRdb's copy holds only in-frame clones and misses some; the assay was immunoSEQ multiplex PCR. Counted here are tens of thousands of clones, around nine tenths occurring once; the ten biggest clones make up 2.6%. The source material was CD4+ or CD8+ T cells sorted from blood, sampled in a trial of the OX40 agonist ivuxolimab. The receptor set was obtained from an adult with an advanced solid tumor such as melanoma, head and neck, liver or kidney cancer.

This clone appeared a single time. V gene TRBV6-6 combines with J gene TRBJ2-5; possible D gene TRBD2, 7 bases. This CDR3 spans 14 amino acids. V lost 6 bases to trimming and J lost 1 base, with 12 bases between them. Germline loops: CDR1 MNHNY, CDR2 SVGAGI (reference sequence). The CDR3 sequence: CASSPRGAQETQYF. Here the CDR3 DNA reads TGTGCCAGCAGCCCTCGGGGGGCCCAAGAGACCCAGTACTTC.

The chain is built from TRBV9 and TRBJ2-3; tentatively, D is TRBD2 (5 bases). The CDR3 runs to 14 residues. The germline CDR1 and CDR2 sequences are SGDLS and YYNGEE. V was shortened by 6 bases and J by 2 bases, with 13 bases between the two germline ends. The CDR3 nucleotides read TGTGCCAGCAACTCATACGGGATCACAGATACGCAGTATTTT. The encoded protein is CASNSYGITDTQYF. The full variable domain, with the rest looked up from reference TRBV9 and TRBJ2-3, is DSGVTQTPKHLITATGQRVTLRCSPRSGDLSVYWYQQSLDQGLQFLIQYYNGEERAKGNILERFSAQQFPDLHSELNLSSLELGDSALYFCASNSYGITDTQYFGPGTRLTVL.

The CDR3 is CASSLGAANYGYTF. In DNA form, the CDR3 reads TGCGCCAGCAGCTTGGGCGCGGCTAACTATGGCTACACCTTC. V usage is TRBV5-1 and J usage is TRBJ1-2, with unresolved D. V lost 0 bases and J lost 0, with 6 bases in between. Per germline, CDR1 SGHRS and CDR2 YFSETQ. The CDR3 extends over 14 amino acids.

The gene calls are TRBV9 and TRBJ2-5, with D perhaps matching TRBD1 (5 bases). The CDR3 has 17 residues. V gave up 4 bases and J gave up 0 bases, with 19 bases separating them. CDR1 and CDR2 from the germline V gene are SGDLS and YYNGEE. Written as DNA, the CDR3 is TGTGCCAGCAGCCCCCCCATAGGACAATTCGACCAAGAGACCCAGTACTTC. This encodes CASSPPIGQFDQETQYF.

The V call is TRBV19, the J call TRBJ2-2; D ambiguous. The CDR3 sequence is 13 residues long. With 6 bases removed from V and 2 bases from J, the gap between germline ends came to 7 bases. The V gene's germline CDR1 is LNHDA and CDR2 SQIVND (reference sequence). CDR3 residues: CASRPLNTGELFF. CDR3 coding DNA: TGTGCCAGTAGGCCGCTTAACACCGGGGAGCTGTTTTTT.

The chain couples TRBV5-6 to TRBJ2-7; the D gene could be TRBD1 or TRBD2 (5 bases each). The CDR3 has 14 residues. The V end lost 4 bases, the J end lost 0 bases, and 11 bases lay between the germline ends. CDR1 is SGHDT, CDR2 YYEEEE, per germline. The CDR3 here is CASSTGRFSYEQYF. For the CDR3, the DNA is TGTGCCAGCAGCACGGGACGGTTCTCCTACGAGCAGTACTTC. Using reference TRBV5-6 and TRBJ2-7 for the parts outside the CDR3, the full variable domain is DAGVTQSPTHLIKTRGQQVTLRCSPKSGHDTVSWYQQALGQGPQFIFQYYEEEERQRGNFPDRFSGHQFPNYSSELNVNALLLGDSALYLCASSTGRFSYEQYFGPGTRLTVT.

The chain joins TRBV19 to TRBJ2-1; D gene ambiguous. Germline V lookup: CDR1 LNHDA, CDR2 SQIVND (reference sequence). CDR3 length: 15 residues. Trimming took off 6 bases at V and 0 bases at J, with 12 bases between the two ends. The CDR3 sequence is CASSLYQSSYNEQFF. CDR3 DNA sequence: TGTGCCAGTAGCCTATACCAGAGCTCCTACAATGAGCAGTTCTTC. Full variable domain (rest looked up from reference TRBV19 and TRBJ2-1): DGGITQSPKYLFRKEGQNVTLSCEQNLNHDAMYWYRQDPGQGLRLIYYSQIVNDFQKGDIAEGYSVSREKKESFPLTVTSAQKNPTAFYLCASSLYQSSYNEQFFGPGTRLTVL.

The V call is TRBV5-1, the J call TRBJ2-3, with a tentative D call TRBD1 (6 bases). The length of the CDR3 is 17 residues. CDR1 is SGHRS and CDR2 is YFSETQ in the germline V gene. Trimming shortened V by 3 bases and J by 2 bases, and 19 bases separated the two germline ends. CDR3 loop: CASSSPPGQGVTDTQYF. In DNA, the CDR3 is TGCGCCAGCAGCTCCCCCCCGGGACAAGGAGTCACAGATACGCAGTATTTT.

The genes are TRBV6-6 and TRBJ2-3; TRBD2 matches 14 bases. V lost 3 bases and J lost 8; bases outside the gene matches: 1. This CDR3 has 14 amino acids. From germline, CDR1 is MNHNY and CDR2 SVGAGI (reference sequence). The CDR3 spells CASSYGTSGSTQYF. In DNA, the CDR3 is TGTGCCAGCAGTTATGGGACTAGCGGGAGTACGCAGTATTTT.

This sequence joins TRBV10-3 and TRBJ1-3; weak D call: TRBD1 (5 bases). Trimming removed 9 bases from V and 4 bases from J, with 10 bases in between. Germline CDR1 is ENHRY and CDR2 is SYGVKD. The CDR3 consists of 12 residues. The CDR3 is CAMSGTGNTIYF. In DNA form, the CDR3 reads TGTGCCATGTCAGGGACGGGAAACACCATATATTTT.

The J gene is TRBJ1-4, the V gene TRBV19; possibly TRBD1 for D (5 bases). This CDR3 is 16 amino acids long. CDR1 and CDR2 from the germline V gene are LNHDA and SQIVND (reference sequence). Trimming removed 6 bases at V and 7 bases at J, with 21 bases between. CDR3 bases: TGTGCCAGTAGCATTAAGGTCGGGGGTTTGGTTGAAAAACTGTTTTTT. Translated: CASSIKVGGLVEKLFF. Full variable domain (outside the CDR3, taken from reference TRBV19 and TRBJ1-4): DGGITQSPKYLFRKEGQNVTLSCEQNLNHDAMYWYRQDPGQGLRLIYYSQIVNDFQKGDIAEGYSVSREKKESFPLTVTSAQKNPTAFYLCASSIKVGGLVEKLFFGSGTQLSVL.

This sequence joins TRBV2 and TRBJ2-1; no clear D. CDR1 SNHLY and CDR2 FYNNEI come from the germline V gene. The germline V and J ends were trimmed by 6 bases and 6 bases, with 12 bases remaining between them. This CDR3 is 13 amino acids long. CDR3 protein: CASSFGSFNEQFF. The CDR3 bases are TGTGCCAGCAGCTTCGGATCGTTCAATGAGCAGTTCTTC.

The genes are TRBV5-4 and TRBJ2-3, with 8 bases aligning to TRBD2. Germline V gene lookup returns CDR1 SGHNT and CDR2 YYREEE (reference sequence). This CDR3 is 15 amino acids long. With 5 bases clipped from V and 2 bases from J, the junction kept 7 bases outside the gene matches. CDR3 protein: CASSSTSGFTDTQYF. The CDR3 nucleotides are TGTGCCAGCAGTTCCACTAGCGGATTCACAGATACGCAGTATTTT.